The entry below describes one T cell receptor (beta chain). This CDR3 spans 12 amino acids. Germline lookup yields CDR1 SQVTM and CDR2 ANQGSEA. V was pared by 6 bases and J by 4 bases, with 12 bases between. Amplified TCR beta CDR3 regions came from RNA transcripts. When the TCR CDR3 underwent first-round RT-PCR, the HTBI primer set was used. TCRdb reprocessed the multiplex PCR reads via MiXCR and lists one record per CDR3 protein. The sample has roughly 420,000 distinct CDR3 sequences, roughly an eighth seen once; the top ten hold approximately 5.3%. The data belong to a study of T cells in Graves' hyperthyroidism and ophthalmopathy.

This chain links TRBV29-1 with TRBJ1-1; no reliable D call. This sequence originates from a woman aged 18-29 years with Graves' hyperthyroidism. Input material: blood. In DNA form, the CDR3 reads TGCAGCGTGATCACGGTGGGCACTGAAGCTTTCTTT. This sequence encodes CSVITVGTEAFF.